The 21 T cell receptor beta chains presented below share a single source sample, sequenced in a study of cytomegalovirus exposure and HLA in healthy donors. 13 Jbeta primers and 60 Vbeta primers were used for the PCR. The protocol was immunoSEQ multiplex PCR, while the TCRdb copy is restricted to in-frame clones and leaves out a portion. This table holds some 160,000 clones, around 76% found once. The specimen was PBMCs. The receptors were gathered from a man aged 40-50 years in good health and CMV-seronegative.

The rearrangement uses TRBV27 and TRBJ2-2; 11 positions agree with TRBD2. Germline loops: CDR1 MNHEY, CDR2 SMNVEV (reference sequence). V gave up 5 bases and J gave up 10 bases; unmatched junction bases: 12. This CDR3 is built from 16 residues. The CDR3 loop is CASSPRIAGGGKELFF. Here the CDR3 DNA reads TGTGCCAGCAGTCCTCGGATAGCGGGAGGGGGGAAGGAGCTGTTTTTT.

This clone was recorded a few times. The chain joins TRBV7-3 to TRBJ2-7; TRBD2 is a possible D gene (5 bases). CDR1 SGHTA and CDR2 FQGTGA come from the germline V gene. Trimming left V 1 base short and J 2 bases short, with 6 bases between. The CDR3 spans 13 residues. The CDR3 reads CASSLKGAYEQYF. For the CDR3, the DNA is TGTGCCAGCAGCTTAAAGGGAGCCTACGAGCAGTACTTC.

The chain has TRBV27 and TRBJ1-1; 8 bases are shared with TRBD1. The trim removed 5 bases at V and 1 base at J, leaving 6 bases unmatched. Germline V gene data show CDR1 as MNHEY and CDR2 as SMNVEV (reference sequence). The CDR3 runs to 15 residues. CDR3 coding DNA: TGTGCCAGCAGTCCGTCGGACAGGGAGAACACTGAAGCTTTCTTT. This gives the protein CASSPSDRENTEAFF.

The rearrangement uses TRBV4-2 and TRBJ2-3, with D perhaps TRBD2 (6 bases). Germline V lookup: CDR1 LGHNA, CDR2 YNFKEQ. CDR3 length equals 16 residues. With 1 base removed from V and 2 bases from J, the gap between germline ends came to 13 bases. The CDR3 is CASSQVVLRDTDTQYF. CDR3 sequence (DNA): TGTGCCAGCAGCCAAGTGGTTTTGCGGGACACAGATACGCAGTATTTT.

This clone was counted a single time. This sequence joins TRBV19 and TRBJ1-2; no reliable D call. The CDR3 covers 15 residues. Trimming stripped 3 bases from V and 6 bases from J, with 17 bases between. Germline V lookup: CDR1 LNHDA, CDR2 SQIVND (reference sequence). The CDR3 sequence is CASSIKTVAPNGYTF. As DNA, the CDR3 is TGTGCCAGTAGTATCAAGACTGTAGCACCCAATGGCTACACCTTC.

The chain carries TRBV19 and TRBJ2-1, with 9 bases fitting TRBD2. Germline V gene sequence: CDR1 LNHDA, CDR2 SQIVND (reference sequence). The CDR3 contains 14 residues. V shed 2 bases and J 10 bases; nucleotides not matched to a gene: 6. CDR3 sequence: CASSISGRSDEQFF. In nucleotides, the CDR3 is TGTGCCAGTAGTATAAGCGGGAGGTCGGACGAGCAGTTCTTC.

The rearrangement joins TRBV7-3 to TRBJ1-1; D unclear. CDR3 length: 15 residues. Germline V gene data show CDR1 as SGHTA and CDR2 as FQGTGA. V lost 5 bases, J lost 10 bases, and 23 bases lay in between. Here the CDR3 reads CASSPQRLQSGRAFF. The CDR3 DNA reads TGTGCCAGCAGCCCCCAGAGATTACAGTCGGGGAGAGCTTTCTTT.

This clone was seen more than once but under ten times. DNA of the CDR3: TGTGCCAGTAGTCCGAAAAGACAGGGGGCTCGGGAGACCCAGTACTTC. It is translated as CASSPKRQGARETQYF. This chain links TRBV19 with TRBJ2-5; TRBD1 matches at 10 bases. CDR1 is LNHDA and CDR2 is SQIVND in the germline V gene (reference sequence). The V gene end was trimmed by 5 bases and the J gene end by 5 bases; junction bases not matched to a gene: 11. The CDR3 extends over 16 amino acids. Full variable domain (rest looked up from reference TRBV19 and TRBJ2-5): DGGITQSPKYLFRKEGQNVTLSCEQNLNHDAMYWYRQDPGQGLRLIYYSQIVNDFQKGDIAEGYSVSREKKESFPLTVTSAQKNPTAFYLCASSPKRQGARETQYFGPGTRLLVL.

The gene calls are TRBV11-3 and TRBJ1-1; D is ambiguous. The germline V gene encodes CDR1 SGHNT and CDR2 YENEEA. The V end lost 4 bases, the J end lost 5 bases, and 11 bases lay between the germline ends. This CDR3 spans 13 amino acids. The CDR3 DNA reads TGTGCCAGCAGCTACACCCCCTTTACTGAAGCTTTCTTT. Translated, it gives CASSYTPFTEAFF.

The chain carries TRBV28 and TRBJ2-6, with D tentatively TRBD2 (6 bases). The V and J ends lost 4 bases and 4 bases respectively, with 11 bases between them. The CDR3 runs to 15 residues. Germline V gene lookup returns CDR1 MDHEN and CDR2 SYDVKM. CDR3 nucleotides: TGTGCCAGCAGTTGGGGGGTCCCCGGGGCCAACGTCCTGACTTTC. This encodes CASSWGVPGANVLTF.

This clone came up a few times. The CDR3 sequence: CASDPGTSGRGYEQYF. The CDR3 DNA reads TGTGCCAGCGACCCCGGGACTAGCGGGAGAGGGTACGAGCAGTACTTC. This chain joins TRBV28 and TRBJ2-7; 14 nucleotides agree with TRBD2. V lost 8 bases, J lost 4 bases, and 10 bases stayed unmatched. The CDR3 contains 16 residues. Germline CDR1 reads MDHEN; CDR2 reads SYDVKM.

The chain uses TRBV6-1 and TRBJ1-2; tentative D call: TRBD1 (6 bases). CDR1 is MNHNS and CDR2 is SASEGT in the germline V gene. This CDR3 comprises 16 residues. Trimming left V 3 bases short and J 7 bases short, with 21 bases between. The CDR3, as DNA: TGTGCCAGCAGTGACCCTCACAGGGTCGGTATTAGTGGCTACACCTTC. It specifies CASSDPHRVGISGYTF.

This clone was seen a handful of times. The CDR3 loop reads CASSRLARTLETYEQYF. The CDR3 region has the DNA TGTGCCAGCAGCCGACTAGCGAGGACCTTAGAAACCTACGAGCAGTACTTC. The rearrangement uses TRBV28 and TRBJ2-7; 8 bases match TRBD2. CDR3 size: 17 residues. The germline CDR1 and CDR2 sequences are MDHEN and SYDVKM. The V segment lost 6 bases and the J segment 2 bases; nucleotides outside the gene matches: 15. The full variable domain, rest sourced from reference TRBV28 and TRBJ2-7, is DVKVTQSSRYLVKRTGEKVFLECVQDMDHENMFWYRQDPGLGLRLIYFSYDVKMKEKGDIPEGYSVSREKKERFSLILESASTNQTSMYLCASSRLARTLETYEQYFGPGTRLTVT.

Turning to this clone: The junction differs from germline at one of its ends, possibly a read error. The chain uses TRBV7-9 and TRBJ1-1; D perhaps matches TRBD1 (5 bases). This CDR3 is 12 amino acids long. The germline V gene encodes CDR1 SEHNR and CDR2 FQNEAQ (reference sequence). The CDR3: CSSSRSSGGAFF. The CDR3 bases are TGTTCCAGCAGCCGATCTTCGGGGGGAGCTTTCTTT.

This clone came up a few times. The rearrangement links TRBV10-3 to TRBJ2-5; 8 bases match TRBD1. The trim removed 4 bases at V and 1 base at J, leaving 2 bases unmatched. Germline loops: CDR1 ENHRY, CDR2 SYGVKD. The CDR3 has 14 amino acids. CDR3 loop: CAISGTGLQETQYF. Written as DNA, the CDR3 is TGTGCCATCAGTGGGACAGGGCTCCAAGAGACCCAGTACTTC.

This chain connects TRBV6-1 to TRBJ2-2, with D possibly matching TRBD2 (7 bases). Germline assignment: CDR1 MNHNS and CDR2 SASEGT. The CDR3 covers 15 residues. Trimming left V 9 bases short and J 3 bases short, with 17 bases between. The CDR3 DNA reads TGTGCCAGTATTAGGGGGGGCGCTGACACCGGGGAGCTGTTTTTT. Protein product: CASIRGGADTGELFF.

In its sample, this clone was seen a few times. The DNA of the CDR3 is TGTGCCAGTAGTATCCAGTTAGGTTTGGTCTCAGGGATTAAAGGCTACACCTTC. Residues: CASSIQLGLVSGIKGYTF. This chain links TRBV19 with TRBJ1-2, with D possibly matching TRBD1 (5 bases). Deletions cut 3 bases from V and 8 bases from J, with 28 bases between. This CDR3 has 18 amino acids. Germline CDR1 and CDR2: LNHDA and SQIVND (reference sequence).

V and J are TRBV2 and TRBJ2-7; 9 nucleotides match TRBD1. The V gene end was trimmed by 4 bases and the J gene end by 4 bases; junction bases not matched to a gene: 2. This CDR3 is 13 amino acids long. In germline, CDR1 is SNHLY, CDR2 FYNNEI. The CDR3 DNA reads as TGTGCCAGCAGTGGACAGGGGGAGTACGAGCAGTACTTC. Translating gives CASSGQGEYEQYF.

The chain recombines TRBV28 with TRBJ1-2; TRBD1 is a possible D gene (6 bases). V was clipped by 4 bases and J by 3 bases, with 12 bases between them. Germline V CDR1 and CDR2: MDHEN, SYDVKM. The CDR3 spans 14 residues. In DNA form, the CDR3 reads TGTGCCAGCAGTTACCCACAGGGAGACTATGGCTACACCTTC. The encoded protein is CASSYPQGDYGYTF.

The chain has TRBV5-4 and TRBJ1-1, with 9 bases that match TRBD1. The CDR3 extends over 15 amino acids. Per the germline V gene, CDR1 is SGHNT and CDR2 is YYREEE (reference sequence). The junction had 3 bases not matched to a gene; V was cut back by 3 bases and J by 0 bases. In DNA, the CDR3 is TGTGCCAGCAGCTCACAGGGGGCTTTGAACACTGAAGCTTTCTTT. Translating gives CASSSQGALNTEAFF.

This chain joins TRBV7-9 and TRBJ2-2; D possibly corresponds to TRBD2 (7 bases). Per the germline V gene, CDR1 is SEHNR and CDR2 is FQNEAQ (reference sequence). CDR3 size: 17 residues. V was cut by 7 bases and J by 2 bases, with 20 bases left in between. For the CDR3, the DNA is TGTGCCAGCATTACCCCGGGGGGCGGATTAAACACCGGGGAGCTGTTTTTT. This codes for CASITPGGGLNTGELFF.